The source of this TCR beta chain is a study of neurological immune-mediated disorders. Via MiXCR, TCRdb re-called the 5' RACE reads, giving one row per CDR3 protein. The sample has some 79,000 distinct CDR3 sequences; roughly 15% are singletons. The table lists this clonotype with many counts. Germline CDR1 reads DFQATT; CDR2 reads SNEGSKA (reference sequence). Trimming left V 2 bases short and J 2 bases short, with 7 bases between. This CDR3 region has 13 residues. The chain employs TRBV20-1 and TRBJ2-1; a possible D gene is TRBD2 (6 bases). Sequenced: PBMCs. This clonotype was obtained from a woman aged 45-65 years in good health. The CDR3 sequence: CSARRLAYNEQFF. CDR3 DNA sequence: TGCAGTGCTAGACGACTAGCCTACAATGAGCAGTTCTTC.